The rows below give T cell receptor beta chains drawn from one sample of a study of blood T cells in healthy people across ages. A single record per CDR3 protein comes from TCRdb applying MiXCR to the 5' RACE reads. The profile shows about 1.8 million distinct CDR3 sequences, about 49% of them singletons. Source material: blood. All receptors come from a woman in her 40s in good health. Both conserved end residues are part of each CDR3. D genes are given only for firm matches. Clone size is given for some rows only: seen once, a few or many times, or a class if the clone is expanded.

NA	NA	TRBV6-2/TRBV6-3	13	TRBJ1-5	CASSYSGDSAQHF	TGTGCCAGCAGTTACTCGGGGGATTCAGCCCAGCATTTT
NA	few	TRBV12-3/TRBV12-4	12	TRBJ2-1	CASSPIIAEQFF	TGTGCCAGCAGTCCCATTATTGCTGAGCAGTTCTTC
NA	NA	TRBV9	15	TRBJ1-4	CASSADSGTNEKLFF	TGTGCCAGCAGCGCGGACAGCGGAACTAATGAAAAACTGTTTTTT
NA	few	TRBV6-6	17	TRBJ2-4	CASSYLRRLLAKNIQYF	TGTGCCAGCAGTTACCTTAGACGCCTTCTAGCCAAAAACATTCAGTACTTC
NA	NA	TRBV9	13	TRBJ1-1	CVSSFGMNTEAFF	TGTGTCAGCAGCTTCGGAATGAACACTGAAGCTTTCTTT
TRBD2	few	TRBV4-3	17	TRBJ2-7	CASSQDPAGGASREQYF	TGCGCCAGCAGCCAAGATCCAGCGGGGGGGGCTTCTAGAGAGCAGTACTTC
NA	few	TRBV9	16	TRBJ2-4	CASSVGVPEGKNIQYF	TGTGCCAGCAGCGTAGGGGTCCCTGAGGGCAAAAACATTCAGTACTTC
NA	NA	TRBV20-1	13	TRBJ2-1	CSASTGATNEQFF	TGCAGTGCGAGCACGGGGGCTACTAATGAGCAGTTCTTC
NA	once	TRBV11-1	16	TRBJ2-5	CASSPPGREIPETQYF	TGTGCCAGCAGCCCCCCCGGCAGGGAAATCCCAGAGACCCAGTACTTC
TRBD1	few	TRBV7-9	15	TRBJ1-2	CASTPSTGGADGYTF	TGTGCCAGCACCCCCTCGACAGGGGGGGCGGATGGCTACACCTTC
TRBD1	NA	TRBV11-2	14	TRBJ2-1	CASSLGRGQNEQFF	TGTGCCAGCAGCTTAGGAAGGGGGCAGAATGAGCAGTTCTTC
NA	NA	TRBV20-1	16	TRBJ1-2	CSSPAALTDPNYGYTF	TGCAGTTCCCCCGCGGCCTTAACAGACCCTAACTATGGCTACACCTTC
NA	few	TRBV27	15	TRBJ2-1	CASSPVRVSYNEQFF	TGTGCCAGCAGTCCGGTGAGGGTTTCCTACAATGAGCAGTTCTTC
TRBD2	NA	TRBV6-5	16	TRBJ2-3	CASSYRAGGGTDTQYF	TGTGCCAGCAGTTACCGGGCGGGGGGCGGGACAGATACGCAGTATTTT
TRBD1	NA	TRBV3-1	18	TRBJ2-6	CASSQLGQGSSGANVLTF	TGTGCCAGCAGCCAATTGGGACAGGGGAGCTCTGGGGCCAACGTCCTGACTTTC
NA	few	TRBV6-2/TRBV6-3	13	TRBJ2-1	CAIEGPTSNEQFF	TGTGCCATTGAGGGACCGACTAGCAATGAGCAGTTCTTC
TRBD2	NA	TRBV6-5	11	TRBJ2-4	CASSRDYKQYF	TGTGCCAGCAGCCGGGACTACAAGCAGTACTTC
TRBD2	few	TRBV11-2	17	TRBJ2-7	CASSLPYRRTSSYEQYF	TGTGCCAGCAGCTTACCTTACAGGCGGACTAGCTCCTACGAGCAGTACTTC
NA	NA	TRBV28	14	TRBJ2-7	CASSLYGELYEQYF	TGTGCCAGCAGTTTGTACGGGGAACTCTACGAGCAGTACTTC
TRBD1	NA	TRBV7-3	14	TRBJ1-1	CASSLNRGLTEAFF	TGTGCCAGCAGCTTAAACAGGGGGTTGACTGAAGCTTTCTTT
TRBD2	once	TRBV18	17	TRBJ2-1	CASSPTVGTIDYNEQFF	TGTGCCAGCTCACCAACGGTCGGGACTATAGACTACAATGAGCAGTTCTTC
NA	few	TRBV20-1	13	TRBJ2-7	CSARKGGAYEQYF	TGCAGTGCTAGAAAGGGGGGGGCCTACGAGCAGTACTTC
TRBD2	NA	TRBV7-2	16	TRBJ2-1	CASSPGTSGGQGEQFF	TGTGCCAGCAGCCCCGGGACTAGCGGGGGGCAGGGTGAGCAGTTCTTC
NA	NA	TRBV13	16	TRBJ1-2	CASSSRRQRTHYGYTF	TGTGCCAGCAGTTCCCGACGTCAGAGAACCCACTATGGCTACACCTTC
TRBD2	NA	TRBV6-2/TRBV6-3	15	TRBJ2-7	CASSSGGRSTYEQYF	TGTGCCAGCAGTTCGGGGGGGCGTTCTACCTACGAGCAGTACTTC
NA	NA	TRBV6-6	15	TRBJ2-7	CTSNPGITVRDEQYF	TGTACCAGCAACCCCGGCATAACAGTTCGCGACGAGCAGTACTTC
NA	NA	TRBV12-3/TRBV12-4	13	TRBJ2-5	CASSPMARETQYF	TGTGCCAGCAGTCCGATGGCCAGAGAGACCCAGTACTTC
NA	few	TRBV2	13	TRBJ1-4	CASRSQGGEKLFF	TGTGCCAGCAGGAGTCAGGGTGGTGAAAAACTGTTTTTT